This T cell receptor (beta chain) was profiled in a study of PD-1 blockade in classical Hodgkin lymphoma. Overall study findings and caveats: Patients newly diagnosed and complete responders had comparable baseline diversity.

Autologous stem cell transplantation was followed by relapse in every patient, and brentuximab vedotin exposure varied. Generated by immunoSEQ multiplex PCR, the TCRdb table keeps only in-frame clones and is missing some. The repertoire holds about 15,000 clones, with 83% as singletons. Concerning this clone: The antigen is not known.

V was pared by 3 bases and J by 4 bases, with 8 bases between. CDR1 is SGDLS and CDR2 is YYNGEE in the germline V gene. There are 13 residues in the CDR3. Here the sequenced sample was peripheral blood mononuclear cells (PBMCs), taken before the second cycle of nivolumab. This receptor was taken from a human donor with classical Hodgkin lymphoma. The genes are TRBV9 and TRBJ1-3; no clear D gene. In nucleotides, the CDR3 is TGTGCCAGCAGCGCGACGGGAGGAAACACCATATATTTT. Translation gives CASSATGGNTIYF.